This T cell receptor (beta chain) emerged from a study of blood T cell repertoires in COVID-19. Overall study: Italy, Spain and the United States were the sources of the convalescent and acute COVID-19 samples. The cDNA or gDNA used as material had been derived from T cells, B-cell-depleted T cells, or PBMCs.

V was clipped by 6 bases and J by 2 bases; unmatched bases: 2. Germline loops: CDR1 MDHEN, CDR2 SYDVKM. This CDR3 comprises 14 residues. Here immunoSEQ multiplex PCR was the method, and the copy in TCRdb shows in-frame clones only, minus some. The data show over 300,000 clones, 80% to 90% seen once. The sequence was obtained from a man aged 30 to 45 who had recovered from COVID-19. The J gene is TRBJ1-4, the V gene TRBV28, with 8 positions matching TRBD1. Sequencing was performed on PBMCs or T cells enriched from blood (not recorded which). This CDR3 is CASRGTGTNEKLFF. The CDR3 DNA follows: TGTGCCAGCAGGGGGACAGGTACTAATGAAAAACTGTTTTTT.